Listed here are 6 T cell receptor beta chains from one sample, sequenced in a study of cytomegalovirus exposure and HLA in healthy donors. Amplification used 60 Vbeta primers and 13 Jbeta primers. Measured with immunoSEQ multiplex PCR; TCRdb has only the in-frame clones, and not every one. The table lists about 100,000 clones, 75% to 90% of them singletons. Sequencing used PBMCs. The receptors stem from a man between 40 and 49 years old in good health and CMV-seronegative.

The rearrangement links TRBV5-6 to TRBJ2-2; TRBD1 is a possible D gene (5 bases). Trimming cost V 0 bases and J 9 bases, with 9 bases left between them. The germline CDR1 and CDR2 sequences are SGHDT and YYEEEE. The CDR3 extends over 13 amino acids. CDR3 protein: CASSLGQGRELFF. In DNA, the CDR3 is TGTGCCAGCAGCTTGGGGCAGGGCAGGGAGCTGTTTTTT.

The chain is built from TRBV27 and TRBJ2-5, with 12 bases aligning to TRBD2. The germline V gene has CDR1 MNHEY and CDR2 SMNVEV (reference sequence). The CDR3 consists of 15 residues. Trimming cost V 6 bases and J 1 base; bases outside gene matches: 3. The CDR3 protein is CASSQLAGGQETQYF. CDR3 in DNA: TGTGCCAGCAGCCAACTAGCGGGGGGCCAAGAGACCCAGTACTTC.

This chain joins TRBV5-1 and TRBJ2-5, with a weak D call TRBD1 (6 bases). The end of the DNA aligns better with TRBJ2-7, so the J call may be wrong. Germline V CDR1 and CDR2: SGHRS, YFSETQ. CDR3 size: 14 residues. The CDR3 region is CASSLGQGSYEQYF. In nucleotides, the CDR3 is TGCGCCAGCAGCTTGGGGCAGGGGTCCTACGAGCAGTACTTC.

The DNA of the CDR3 is TGTGCCAGCAGAAGGGGGATAGGAGACTACGAGCAGTACTTC. Its translation is CASRRGIGDYEQYF. This chain links TRBV13 with TRBJ2-7, with a possible D match to TRBD1 (6 bases). With 6 bases removed from V and 3 bases from J, the gap between germline ends came to 15 bases. The CDR3 loop spans 14 amino acids. CDR1 and CDR2 from the germline V gene are PRHDT and FYEKMQ (reference sequence).

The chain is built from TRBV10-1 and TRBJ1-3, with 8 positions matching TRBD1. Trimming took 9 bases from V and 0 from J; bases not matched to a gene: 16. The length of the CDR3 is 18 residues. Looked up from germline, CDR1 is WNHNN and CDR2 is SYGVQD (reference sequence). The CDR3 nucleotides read TGCGCCAGGGAGCAGGGACAGGCACCGCTTTTCTCTGGAAACACCATATATTTT. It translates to CAREQGQAPLFSGNTIYF.

CDR3 region: CASSYTGVKTQYF. The CDR3 nucleotides read TGTGCCAGCAGCTATACAGGGGTAAAGACCCAGTACTTC. This rearrangement joins TRBV7-8 to TRBJ2-5, with 7 nucleotides matching TRBD1. V was clipped by 4 bases and J by 6 bases; unmatched bases: 5. The CDR3 runs to 13 residues. CDR1 and CDR2 from the germline V gene are SGHVS and FQNEAQ. Combining the CDR3 with reference TRBV7-8 and TRBJ2-5 gives the whole variable domain GAGVSQSPRYKVAKRGQDVALRCDPISGHVSLFWYQQALGQGPEFLTYFQNEAQLDKSGLPSDRFFAERPEGSVSTLKIQRTQQEDSAVYLCASSYTGVKTQYFGPGTRLLVL.